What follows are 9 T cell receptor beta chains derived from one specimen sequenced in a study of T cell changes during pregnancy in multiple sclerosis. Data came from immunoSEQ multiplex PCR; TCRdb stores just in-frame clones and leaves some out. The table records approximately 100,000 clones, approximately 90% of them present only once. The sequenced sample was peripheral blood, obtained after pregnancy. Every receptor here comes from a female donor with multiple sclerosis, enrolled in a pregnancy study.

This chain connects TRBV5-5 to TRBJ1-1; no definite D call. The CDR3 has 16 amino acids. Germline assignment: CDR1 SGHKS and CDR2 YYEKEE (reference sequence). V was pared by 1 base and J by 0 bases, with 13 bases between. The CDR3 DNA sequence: TGTGCCAGCAGCTTGATTCAGCGCTCAATGAACACTGAAGCTTTCTTT. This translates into CASSLIQRSMNTEAFF.

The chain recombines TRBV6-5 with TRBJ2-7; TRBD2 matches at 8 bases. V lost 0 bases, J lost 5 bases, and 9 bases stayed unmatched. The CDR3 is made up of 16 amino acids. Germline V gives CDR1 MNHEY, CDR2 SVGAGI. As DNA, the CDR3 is TGTGCCAGCAGTTACTCGTCGGGGGGGGTAGCCCACGAGCAGTACTTC. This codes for CASSYSSGGVAHEQYF.

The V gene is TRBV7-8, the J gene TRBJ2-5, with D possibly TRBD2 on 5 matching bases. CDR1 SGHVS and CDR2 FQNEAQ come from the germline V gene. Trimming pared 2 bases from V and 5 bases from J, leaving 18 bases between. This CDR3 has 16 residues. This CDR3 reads CASSLPGTAGEETQYF. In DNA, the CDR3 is TGTGCCAGCAGCTTACCGGGAACGGCCGGGGAGGAGACCCAGTACTTC.

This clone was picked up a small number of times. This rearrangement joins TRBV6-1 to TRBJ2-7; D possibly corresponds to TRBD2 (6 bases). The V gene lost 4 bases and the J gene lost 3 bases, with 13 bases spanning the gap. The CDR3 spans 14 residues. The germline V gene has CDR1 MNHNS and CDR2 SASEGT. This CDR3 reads CASSGRDSSYEQYF. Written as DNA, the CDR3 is TGTGCCAGCAGTGGCCGGGACTCGAGCTACGAGCAGTACTTC.

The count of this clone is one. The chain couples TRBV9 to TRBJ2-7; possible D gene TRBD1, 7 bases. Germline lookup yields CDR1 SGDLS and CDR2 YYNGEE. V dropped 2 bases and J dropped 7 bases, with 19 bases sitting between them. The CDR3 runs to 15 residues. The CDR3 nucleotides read TGTGCCAGCAGCGTTTCTCCAGGGGGGCCAGGGGAGCAGTACTTC. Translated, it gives CASSVSPGGPGEQYF.

The CDR3 DNA reads as TGTGCCAGCAGTTTACAAGGAGCAGAGACCCAGTACTTC. It specifies CASSLQGAETQYF. This sequence joins TRBV27 and TRBJ2-5; D not certain. V lost 2 bases, J lost 4 bases, and 8 bases lay in between. The CDR3 length is 13 residues. CDR1 and CDR2 from the germline V gene are MNHEY and SMNVEV (reference sequence).

The CDR3 loop reads CASGFSGAGYEQYF. Written as DNA, the CDR3 is TGTGCTAGTGGTTTTAGCGGGGCGGGGTACGAGCAGTACTTC. This sequence joins TRBV12-5 and TRBJ2-7; 8 nucleotides line up with TRBD2. Germline V gene data show CDR1 as LGHNT and CDR2 as FRNRAP. V was pared by 3 bases and J by 4 bases, with 5 bases of the junction left unmatched. This CDR3 spans 14 amino acids.

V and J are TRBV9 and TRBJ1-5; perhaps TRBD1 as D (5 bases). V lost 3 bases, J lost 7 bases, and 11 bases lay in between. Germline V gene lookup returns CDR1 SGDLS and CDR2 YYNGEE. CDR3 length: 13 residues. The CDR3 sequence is CASSAAGHQPQHF. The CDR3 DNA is TGTGCCAGCAGCGCCGCTGGACACCAGCCCCAGCATTTT.

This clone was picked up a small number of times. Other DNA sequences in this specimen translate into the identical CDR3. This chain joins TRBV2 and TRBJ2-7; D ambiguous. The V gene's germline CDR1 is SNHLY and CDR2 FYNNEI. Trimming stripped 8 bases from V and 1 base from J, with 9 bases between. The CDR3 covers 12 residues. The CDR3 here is CASRRSSYEQYF. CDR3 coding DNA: TGTGCCAGCCGTCGGTCGTCCTACGAGCAGTACTTC.